This T cell receptor (beta chain) appears in the sequencing data of a study of vaccination and CD4 T cells after COVID-19. As for the study in general: Overlapping spike peptides of SARS-CoV-2, HCoV-NL63, HCoV-OC43 and HCoV-229E were used, and cells were stimulated with them.

Details on this clonotype: Antigen unknown.

Treatment defined: approximately 10-day PBMC culture with coronavirus spike peptide pools or control peptides (ViraFEST assay). Before TCRs were sequenced, ViraFEST expanded antigen-specific T cells with peptide pools. Oncomine TCR Beta short-read sequencing was applied to DNA from cultured CD4+ T cells. From cultured CD4+ T cells, genomic DNA was extracted. One entry per CDR3 protein results from TCRdb running MiXCR on the PCR reads. Of approximately 9,000 distinct CDR3 sequences listed, 55% are singletons. The length of the CDR3 is 12 residues. Looked up from germline, CDR1 is SGHAT and CDR2 is FQNNGV. The V gene lost 8 bases and the J gene lost 0 bases, with 6 bases spanning the gap.

Sample: CD4+ T cells from blood, cultured in vitro. This chain links TRBV11-2 with TRBJ2-3; D ambiguous. The receptor's source is a human donor who had recovered from COVID-19. This chain's CDR3 is CASGPSTDTQYF. For the CDR3, the DNA is TGTGCCAGCGGTCCTAGCACAGATACGCAGTATTTT.